This TCR beta chain appears in the sequencing data of a study of blood T cell repertoires in COVID-19. Study at large: The United States, Italy and Spain provided the acute and convalescent COVID-19 samples. Sample material is recorded as cDNA or gDNA derived from T cells, B-cell-depleted T cells, or PBMCs.

CDR1 and CDR2 (germline): SNHLY, FYNNEI. The junction had 10 bases not matched to a gene; V was cut back by 4 bases and J by 4 bases. The CDR3 is 16 residues long. As processed by the authors: Estimates of nucleated cell counts were drawn from the amplification of reference gene primers. The data were produced by immunoSEQ multiplex PCR, yet TCRdb's version contains in-frame clones alone and is incomplete. V and J calls plus clone size are reproduced from that table; the DNA served to infer D and trimming. The profile covers 65,000 to 90,000 clones, with 89% appearing a single time and about 9.1% taken by the ten largest.

Sequencing was carried out using peripheral blood. The chain employs TRBV2 and TRBJ1-3, with 7 bases fitting TRBD1. This receptor was taken from a man aged 50-60 years with acute or convalescent COVID-19. The CDR3 here is CASSASDRARGNTIYF. CDR3 DNA: TGTGCCAGCAGTGCGTCAGACAGGGCGAGAGGAAACACCATATATTTT.